Detailed here is one TCR beta chain. The record originates from a study of control samples from healthy donors and cancer patients. Using immunoSEQ multiplex PCR, the repertoire was profiled, and TCRdb retains in-frame clones only, with some absent. The sample shows approximately 85,000 clones, around nine tenths of them seen only once. Germline trimming cut 5 bases from V and 6 bases from J; bases unmatched to any gene: 11. Germline CDR1 SGHTA, CDR2 FQGNSA. This CDR3 spans 16 amino acids. V and J are TRBV7-2 and TRBJ2-2; 8 bases align to TRBD1. The clonotype was recovered from a woman aged 55 to 70 in good health. Sequenced: blood. CDR3 loop: CASSPGGRGQSGELFF. The CDR3 DNA is TGTGCCAGCAGCCCAGGGGGCAGGGGGCAATCCGGGGAGCTGTTTTTT.